Reported below is one T cell receptor beta chain. Its specificity is not known. The treatment is: roughly 10-day PBMC culture with coronavirus spike peptide pools or control peptides (ViraFEST assay). This sample stems from a study of vaccination and CD4 T cells after COVID-19. Overall study context: Typically, post-vaccine samples were obtained a median approximately 74 days after dose two, within a range of 14 to 241. Study observations and caveats: Convalescent participants were relatively few, and none had early post-infection timepoints studied.

The Oncomine TCR Beta short-read assay was what sequenced the DNA obtained from cultured CD4+ T cells. The source of extracted genomic DNA was cultured CD4+ T cells. Each CDR3 protein is one row after TCRdb ran MiXCR on the PCR reads. This sample carries roughly 13,000 distinct CDR3 sequences, 30% to 35% of them seen once, and the ten largest clones take about 9.4%. This specimen consisted of CD4+ T cells from blood, cultured in vitro, obtained after SARS-CoV-2 vaccination. The source is a human donor who had recovered from COVID-19.

The CDR3 DNA is TGTGCCAGCAGTTTGGCAGCGGGGGGGACCTACGAGCAGTACTTC. It yields the protein CASSLAAGGTYEQYF. The chain recombines TRBV28 with TRBJ2-7; 10 nucleotides align to TRBD2. This CDR3 is 15 amino acids long. V was clipped by 3 bases and J by 2 bases; unmatched bases: 4. CDR1 and CDR2 from the germline V gene are MDHEN and SYDVKM.